The T cell receptor beta chain under discussion was sequenced for a study of spatial heterogeneity in lung cancer. In the study overall: An average of more than ten raw reads was observed per unique TCR and UMI combination.

CDR1 LGHDT and CDR2 YNNKEL come from the germline V gene (reference sequence). The CDR3 extends over 15 amino acids. The V and J ends lost 6 bases and 0 bases, in that order; junction bases with no gene match: 4. Described time point: sample taken at primary tumor resection. Whole RNA from tumor, nontumor lung or frozen PBMC was sequenced unsorted. This clonotype was counted a few times. Unique molecular identifiers, one per molecule, were present on every TCR cDNA molecule. TCRdb processed the 5' RACE reads anew with MiXCR; each CDR3 protein has one entry. The sample consists of a few thousand distinct CDR3 sequences, over 20% of them appearing once.

The sequence derives from a female donor with early-stage non-small cell lung cancer. Sequencing was performed on normal lung tissue next to the tumor, taken at surgery. This chain uses TRBV3-1 with TRBJ2-7; 11 bases match TRBD2. DNA of the CDR3: TGTGCCAGCAGTCCTAGCGGGGGGACCTCCTACGAGCAGTACTTC. Its protein product is CASSPSGGTSYEQYF.